Listed here are 9 T cell receptor beta chains from one sample, sequenced in a study of shared clonotypes between healthy human individuals. The assay was immunoSEQ multiplex PCR, and TCRdb's table has in-frame clones only and misses some. The data show some 480,000 clones, with roughly 85% seen just once and roughly 12% held by the top ten. Sequencing was done on a sample of PBMCs. These TCRs come from a woman in her 40s in good health. Some clones in this sample may be carry-over from other donors' samples.

This clone was detected only once. V gene TRBV4-3 combines with J gene TRBJ1-2, with TRBD1 matching over 8 bases. Germline CDR1 is LGHNA and CDR2 is YSLEER. The V segment lost 3 bases and the J segment 6 bases; nucleotides outside the gene matches: 12. The CDR3 has 16 residues. This CDR3 reads CASSHQGLQGADGYTF. DNA for the CDR3: TGCGCCAGCAGCCATCAAGGACTCCAGGGGGCCGATGGCTACACCTTC.

The chain joins TRBV19 to TRBJ1-5; TRBD1 is a possible D gene (5 bases). V was clipped by 3 bases and J by 5 bases, with 11 bases between them. Germline CDR1 is LNHDA and CDR2 is SQIVND (reference sequence). The CDR3 spans 14 residues. The CDR3 here is CASSIPGSYQPQHF. DNA for the CDR3: TGTGCCAGTAGTATCCCAGGGTCATATCAGCCCCAGCATTTT.

The V call is TRBV6-1, the J call TRBJ1-5; the D gene is possibly TRBD1 (5 bases). Germline V lookup: CDR1 MNHNS, CDR2 SASEGT. This CDR3 contains 15 residues. Trimming left V 2 bases short and J 5 bases short, with 13 bases between. The CDR3 sequence is CASSEKWEGYQPQHF. CDR3 sequence (DNA): TGTGCCAGCAGTGAAAAATGGGAGGGGTATCAGCCCCAGCATTTT.

Turning to this clone: Sequence at one end of the junction differs from germline and may be a read error. The chain recombines TRBV7-7 with TRBJ2-3; 15 nucleotides line up with TRBD2. Germline V gene lookup returns CDR1 SSHAT and CDR2 FNYEAQ (reference sequence). CDR3 length equals 16 residues. The CDR3 is CASSLGLAGGPDTQYF. The CDR3 bases are TGTGCTAGCAGCTTAGGACTAGCGGGAGGGCCAGATACGCAGTATTTT.

The chain joins TRBV28 to TRBJ1-2; tentative D call: TRBD1 (6 bases). Germline CDR1 and CDR2: MDHEN and SYDVKM. This CDR3 contains 13 residues. Trimming removed 6 bases at V and 4 bases at J, with 12 bases between. CDR3 loop: CASSITGPYGYTF. CDR3 nucleotide sequence: TGTGCCAGCAGCATAACAGGGCCCTATGGCTACACCTTC.

Worth noting for this clone: This CDR3 is also generated by other DNA sequences in the sample. J is TRBJ2-7 and V is TRBV18; D is uncertain. Trimming shortened V by 0 bases and J by 3 bases, and 6 bases separated the two germline ends. The CDR3 has 13 amino acids. CDR1 is KGHSH, CDR2 LQKENI, per germline. The CDR3 sequence: CASSPPSSYEQYF. The CDR3, as DNA: TGTGCCAGCTCACCACCGAGCAGCTACGAGCAGTACTTC.

The gene calls are TRBV30 and TRBJ1-2; possible D gene TRBD1, 6 bases. V dropped 3 bases and J dropped 7 bases, with 15 bases sitting between them. There are 13 residues in the CDR3. Germline values: CDR1 GTSNPN, CDR2 SVGIG (reference sequence). CDR3 sequence (DNA): TGTGCCTGGAGAAATAGGGGGAGTTCTGGCTACACCTTC. This codes for CAWRNRGSSGYTF.

The chain is built from TRBV15 and TRBJ2-5; 11 nucleotides match TRBD2. The junction had 2 bases not matched to a gene; V was cut back by 1 base and J by 1 base. The CDR3 is 16 residues long. CDR1 is LNHNV, CDR2 YYDKDF, per germline (reference sequence). As DNA, the CDR3 is TGTGCCACCAGCAGAGGGGGACTAGCGGCCCAAGAGACCCAGTACTTC. Protein: CATSRGGLAAQETQYF. The entire variable domain, with the rest obtained from reference TRBV15 and TRBJ2-5, is as follows: DAMVIQNPRYQVTQFGKPVTLSCSQTLNHNVMYWYQQKSSQAPKLLFHYYDKDFNNEADTPDNFQSRRPNTSFCFLDIRSPGLGDTAMYLCATSRGGLAAQETQYFGPGTRLLVL.

This sequence joins TRBV19 and TRBJ1-1; D unresolved. This CDR3 is built from 16 residues. Per germline, CDR1 LNHDA and CDR2 SQIVND (reference sequence). V was pared by 1 base and J by 3 bases, with 15 bases between. The CDR3 spells CASSIGGLPMDTEAFF. The CDR3 DNA reads as TGTGCCAGTAGTATAGGAGGGCTGCCCATGGACACTGAAGCTTTCTTT.